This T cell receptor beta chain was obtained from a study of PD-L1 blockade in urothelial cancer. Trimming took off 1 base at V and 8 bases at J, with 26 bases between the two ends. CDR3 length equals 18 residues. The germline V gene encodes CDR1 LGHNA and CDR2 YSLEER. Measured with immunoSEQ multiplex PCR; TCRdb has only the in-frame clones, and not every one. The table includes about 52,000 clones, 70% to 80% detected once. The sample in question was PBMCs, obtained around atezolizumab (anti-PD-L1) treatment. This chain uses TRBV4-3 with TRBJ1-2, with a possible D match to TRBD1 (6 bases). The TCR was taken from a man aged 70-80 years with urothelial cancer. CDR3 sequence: CASSQVDFGGFGLEGYTF. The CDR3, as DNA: TGCGCCAGCAGCCAAGTAGACTTTGGGGGCTTTGGACTCGAAGGCTACACCTTC.